These T cell receptor beta chains were read from a single sample in a study of neurological immune-mediated disorders. Each CDR3 protein is one row after TCRdb ran MiXCR on the 5' RACE reads. The sample lists tens of thousands of distinct CDR3 sequences, around 5.5% occurring once. The specimen sequenced was PBMCs. These receptors came from a young man with multiple sclerosis. Both conserved end residues are trimmed from each CDR3.

j_gene,v_gene,CDR3aa
TRBJ2-7,TRBV7-2,ASSLRSYEQY
TRBJ1-2,TRBV29-1,SDRDRGTYGYT
TRBJ1-6,TRBV5-1,ASSLDGTGYNSPLN
TRBJ2-4,TRBV2,ASSEGSGGGNIQY
TRBJ2-3,TRBV20-1,SARRGFTTDTQY
TRBJ2-7,TRBV3-1,ASSQVSRGSYEQY
TRBJ1-1,TRBV3-1,ASTPPGANTEAF
TRBJ2-6,TRBV28,ASSKRPSGANVLT
TRBJ2-1,TRBV2,ASRRHSSYNEQF
TRBJ2-2,TRBV7-2,ASSFSGDTGELF
TRBJ2-3,TRBV20-1,SARDLKPIAGRYRDTQY
TRBJ2-3,TRBV13,ASSSPGLQLGDTQY
TRBJ2-1,TRBV9,ASSVLI
TRBJ2-3,TRBV20-1,SALGGQVTDTQY
TRBJ1-6,TRBV10-3,ATSGAGASSPLN
TRBJ2-1,TRBV5-1,ASSLGSGHEQF
TRBJ1-5,TRBV7-2,ASSENRIQPQH
TRBJ1-1,TRBV12-3/TRBV12-4,ASSLDRGRPGAF
TRBJ2-3,TRBV20-1,SARDRAGGPPDTQY
TRBJ2-5,TRBV4-1,ASSLLDGETQY
TRBJ1-1,TRBV14,ASSPKNRGGEAF
TRBJ1-4,TRBV20-1,SAPGASGEKLF
TRBJ1-4,TRBV20-1,SAGGQGNEKLF
TRBJ2-7,TRBV12-5,ASGSGGRYEQY
TRBJ1-5,TRBV3-1,ASSQGAGEKPQH
TRBJ2-1,TRBV4-3,ASSHRHLLAGDYSYNEQF
TRBJ2-3,TRBV24-1,ATSDLQGQGAADTQY
TRBJ2-7,TRBV14,ASSQQGVGEQY
TRBJ1-5,TRBV20-1,SARGIGNQPQH
TRBJ2-7,TRBV7-8,ASSLGPLSYEQY
TRBJ2-1,TRBV5-1,ASRAEGSDEQF
TRBJ2-1,TRBV20-1,SALSSGSSYNEQF
TRBJ2-7,TRBV24-1,ATSDSDSYEQY
TRBJ1-1,TRBV11-2,ASSQGSEAF
TRBJ2-7,TRBV5-6,ASSGGLERRDEYEQY
TRBJ2-1,TRBV18,ASSPAGGRDEQF
TRBJ2-2,TRBV7-2,ASSLSLVTGELF
TRBJ2-7,TRBV6-5,ASSFKGILPYEQY
TRBJ1-1,TRBV28,ASSLSTGVGSEAF
TRBJ1-5,TRBV7-6,ASSLATEGQPQN
TRBJ1-5,TRBV20-1,SARDMGGRFQPQH